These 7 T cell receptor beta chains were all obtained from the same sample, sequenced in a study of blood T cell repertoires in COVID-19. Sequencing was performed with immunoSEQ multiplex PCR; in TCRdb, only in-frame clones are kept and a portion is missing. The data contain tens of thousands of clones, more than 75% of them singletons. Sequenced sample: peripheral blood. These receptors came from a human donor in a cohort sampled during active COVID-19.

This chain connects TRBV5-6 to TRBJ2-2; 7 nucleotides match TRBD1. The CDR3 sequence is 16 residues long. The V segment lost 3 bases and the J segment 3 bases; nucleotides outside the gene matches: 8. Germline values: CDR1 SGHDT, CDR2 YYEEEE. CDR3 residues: CASSSSDRAHTGELFF. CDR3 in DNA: TGTGCCAGCAGCTCTTCTGACAGGGCGCACACCGGGGAGCTGTTTTTT.

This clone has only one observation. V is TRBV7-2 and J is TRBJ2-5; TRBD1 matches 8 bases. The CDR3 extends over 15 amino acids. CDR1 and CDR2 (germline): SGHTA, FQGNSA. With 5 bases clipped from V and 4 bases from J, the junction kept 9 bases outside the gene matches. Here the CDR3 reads CASSPRAGGSETQYF. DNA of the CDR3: TGTGCCAGCAGCCCCCGGGCAGGGGGCTCAGAGACCCAGTACTTC.

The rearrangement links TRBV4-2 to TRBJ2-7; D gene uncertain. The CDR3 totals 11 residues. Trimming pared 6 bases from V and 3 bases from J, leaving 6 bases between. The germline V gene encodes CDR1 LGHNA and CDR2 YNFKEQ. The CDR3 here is CASRGGYEQYF. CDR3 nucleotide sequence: TGTGCCAGCAGAGGTGGCTACGAGCAGTACTTC.

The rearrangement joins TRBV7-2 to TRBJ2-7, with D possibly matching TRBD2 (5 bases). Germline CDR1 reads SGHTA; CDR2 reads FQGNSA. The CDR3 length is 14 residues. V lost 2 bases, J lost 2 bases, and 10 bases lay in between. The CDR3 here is CASSLIGVAYEQYF. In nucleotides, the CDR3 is TGTGCCAGCAGCTTAATCGGGGTTGCCTACGAGCAGTACTTC.

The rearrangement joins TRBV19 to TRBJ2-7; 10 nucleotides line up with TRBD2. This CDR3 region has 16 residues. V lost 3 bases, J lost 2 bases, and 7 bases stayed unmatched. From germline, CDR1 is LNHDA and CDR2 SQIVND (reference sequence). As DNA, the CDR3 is TGTGCCAGTAGTATCAGCGGGACTAGCGCTACCTACGAGCAGTACTTC. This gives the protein CASSISGTSATYEQYF.

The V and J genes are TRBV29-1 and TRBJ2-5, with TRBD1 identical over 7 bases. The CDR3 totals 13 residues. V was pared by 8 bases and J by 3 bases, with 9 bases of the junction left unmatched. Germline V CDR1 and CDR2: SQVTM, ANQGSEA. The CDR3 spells CSLQRTGEETQYF. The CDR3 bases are TGCAGCCTCCAAAGGACAGGTGAAGAGACCCAGTACTTC.

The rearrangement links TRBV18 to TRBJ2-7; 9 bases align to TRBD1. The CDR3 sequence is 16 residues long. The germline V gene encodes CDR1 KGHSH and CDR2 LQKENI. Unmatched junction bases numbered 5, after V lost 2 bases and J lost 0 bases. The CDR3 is CASSPGDRALSYEQYF. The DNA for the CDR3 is TGTGCCAGCTCACCAGGGGACAGGGCTCTCTCCTACGAGCAGTACTTC.